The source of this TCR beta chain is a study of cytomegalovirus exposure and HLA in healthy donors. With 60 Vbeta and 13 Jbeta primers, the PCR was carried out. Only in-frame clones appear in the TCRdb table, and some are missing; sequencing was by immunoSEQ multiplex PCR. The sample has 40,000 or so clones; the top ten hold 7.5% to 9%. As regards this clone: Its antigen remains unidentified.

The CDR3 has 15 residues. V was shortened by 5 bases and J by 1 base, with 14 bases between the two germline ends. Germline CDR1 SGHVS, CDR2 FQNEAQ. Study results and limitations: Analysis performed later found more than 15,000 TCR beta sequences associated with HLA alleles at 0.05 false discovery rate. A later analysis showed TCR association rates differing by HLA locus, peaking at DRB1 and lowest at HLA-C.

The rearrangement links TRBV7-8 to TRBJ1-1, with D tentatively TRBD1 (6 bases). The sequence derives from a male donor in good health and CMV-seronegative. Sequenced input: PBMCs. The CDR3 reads CASSPAGQTNTEAFF. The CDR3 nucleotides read TGTGCCAGCAGCCCCGCTGGACAGACGAACACTGAAGCTTTCTTT.